The clone carrying this T cell receptor (beta chain) has ten or more counts. This sample is part of a study of T-cell reconstitution after alpha-beta-depleted transplantation in children. The TCRbeta library incorporated unique molecular identifiers. MiXCR, applied by TCRdb to the PCR reads, yields one record per CDR3 protein. Of about 72,000 distinct CDR3 sequences in the sample, about 7.3% were seen once. J was trimmed by 0 bases and V by 5 bases; bases with no gene match: 9. The CDR3 has 17 residues. Germline assignment: CDR1 SGHTA and CDR2 FQGNSA. The gene calls are TRBV7-2 and TRBJ1-2; the match to TRBD1 covers 10 bases. The origin of this receptor is a human donor who donated a stem cell graft to a child with acute lymphoblastic leukemia. The sample in question was PBMCs from the stem cell graft donor, obtained from the stem cell graft. CDR3 in DNA: TGTGCCAGCAGCCCGGGACAGGGGAGGGGATCTAACTATGGCTACACCTTC. Encoded protein: CASSPGQGRGSNYGYTF.